This T cell receptor (beta chain) is drawn from a study of blood T cells in healthy people across ages. Overall study findings and caveats: Investigators viewed diversity estimates from one million T cells as underestimates, the study reported.

Together with a sample-barcoded 5' primer, a J-beta primer mix was included in a second PCR lasting roughly 6 to 12 cycles. From the 5' RACE reads, TCRdb called clonotypes with MiXCR, one entry per CDR3 protein. The table lists about 1,600,000 distinct CDR3 sequences, about 43% of them singletons. As regards this clonotype: Its target is not known.

Isolating PBMCs gave at least 6.5 million of these cells per sample. V gave up 5 bases and J gave up 4 bases, with 17 bases separating them. The CDR3 consists of 15 residues. Sequencing was carried out using blood. The V gene is TRBV12-3 or TRBV12-4, the J gene TRBJ1-2; the D gene is possibly TRBD1 (5 bases). The receptor was isolated from a young woman in good health. CDR3 loop: CASSRRTGTSYGYTF. In DNA form, the CDR3 reads TGTGCCAGCAGTCGGCGGACCGGGACGAGCTATGGCTACACCTTC.